The rows below give T cell receptor beta chains drawn from one sample of a study of cytomegalovirus exposure and HLA in healthy donors. Method: immunoSEQ multiplex PCR; TCRdb's copy keeps in-frame clones and lacks some. In the table there are 150,000 to 200,000 clones, about 83% of which are singletons. Sample: PBMCs. These receptors were collected from a woman in her thirties in good health and CMV-seropositive. The CDR3 runs from the conserved cysteine through the conserved F or W. D genes are given only for firm matches. Where a row states a size, it is once, few, many or the class of an expanded clone; other rows omit it.

CDR3 DNA	CDR3 protein	D gene	clone size	V gene	J gene
TGTGCCAGCAGCTTAGATAGGACAGATCTCTATGGCTACACCTTC	CASSLDRTDLYGYTF	NA	NA	TRBV7-9	TRBJ1-2
TGTGCCAGCTCACCAATGGAGGGCTCCGAGCAGTACTTC	CASSPMEGSEQYF	NA	NA	TRBV18	TRBJ2-7
TGCAGTGCTAGCCGGGACAGGGAGTTTTTT	CSASRDREFF	TRBD1	once	TRBV20-1	TRBJ1-4
TGTTCCAGCAGTAAAACGGCCTACGAGCAGTACTTC	CSSSKTAYEQYF	NA	few	TRBV6-1	TRBJ2-7
TGTGCCAGCATGACGGCGCCCGGACAGAGTATTCCTAACTACGAGCAGTACTTC	CASMTAPGQSIPNYEQYF	NA	NA	TRBV2	TRBJ2-7
TGTGCCAGCACCGAAGGGGGTGCTGAAGCTTTCTTT	CASTEGGAEAFF	NA	NA	TRBV13	TRBJ1-1
TGTGCCAGCAGCTTAGGGACAGGGGGGACTGGGGCCAACGTCCTGACTTTC	CASSLGTGGTGANVLTF	TRBD1	once	TRBV7-9	TRBJ2-6
TGTGCCAGCCAGGGCAGGGAAGAGACCCAGTACTTC	CASQGREETQYF	NA	NA	TRBV2	TRBJ2-5
TGTGCCAGCGACCCTCACCGGGACTACACCTTC	CASDPHRDYTF	NA	NA	TRBV9	TRBJ1-2
TGTGCCAGCAGCTTCTCCACACTCGGGGAGACCCAGTACTTC	CASSFSTLGETQYF	NA	NA	TRBV11-2	TRBJ2-5
TGTGCCAGCAAGGGGGGGGCCCTCCAAGAGACCCAGTACTTC	CASKGGALQETQYF	NA	NA	TRBV6-5	TRBJ2-5
TGTGCCAGCACCGCGACAGCGAACACTGAAGCTTTCTTT	CASTATANTEAFF	NA	NA	TRBV2	TRBJ1-1
TGTGCCAGCAAGGAACAGGCGGCCGGGGAGCTGTTTTTT	CASKEQAAGELFF	NA	NA	TRBV2	TRBJ2-2
TGTGCCAGCAGTCGGCGACTCATGAACACTGAAGCTTTCTTT	CASSRRLMNTEAFF	NA	once	TRBV14	TRBJ1-1
TGTGCCTCCGCGGGGGGGCCTTCCTACAATGAGCAGTTCTTC	CASAGGPSYNEQFF	TRBD2	NA	TRBV7-2	TRBJ2-1
TGTGCCAGCAGTTTAGCTGCGGCGGATATGAGCTACACCTTC	CASSLAAADMSYTF	NA	few	TRBV27	TRBJ1-2
TGTGCCAGCTGCCCCAATGCGGGGTACACCCACGAGCAGTACTTC	CASCPNAGYTHEQYF	NA	NA	TRBV6-5	TRBJ2-7
TGTGCCAGCAGTGACTCCCCGGTCTCCTACGAGCAGTACTTC	CASSDSPVSYEQYF	NA	NA	TRBV2	TRBJ2-7
TGTGCCAGCAGCCGAGAGTCGGCAGATACGCAGTATTTT	CASSRESADTQYF	NA	NA	TRBV11-3	TRBJ2-3
TGCGCCAGCAGCTTGGCGGACAGGGGCTACGAGCAGTACTTC	CASSLADRGYEQYF	TRBD1	NA	TRBV5-1	TRBJ2-7
TGTGCCAGCAGCGGCGAAAGGAGGTGGCAGTTCTTC	CASSGERRWQFF	NA	NA	TRBV9	TRBJ2-1
TGTGCCAGCAGGCAAACAGGGGGAATGACTGGAAACACCATATATTTT	CASRQTGGMTGNTIYF	TRBD1	NA	TRBV28	TRBJ1-3
TGTGCCAGCAGCCCCGCTTTAAGGACAGGAAGCATTTACGAGCAGTACTTC	CASSPALRTGSIYEQYF	TRBD1	NA	TRBV7-9	TRBJ2-7
TGCGCCAGCAGCGGTCCCGGGACAGGGGGCTCCGAGCAGTACTTC	CASSGPGTGGSEQYF	TRBD1	once	TRBV5-1	TRBJ2-7
TGTGCCAGCAGTTTTCTGAGCTACGAGCAGTACTTC	CASSFLSYEQYF	NA	NA	TRBV28	TRBJ2-7
TGTGCCAGCTCACCAACAGGCTCCTATGGCTACACCTTC	CASSPTGSYGYTF	NA	few	TRBV18	TRBJ1-2
TGTGCCAGCAGTTTAATAGCGTCCTCCTACAATGAGCAGTTCTTC	CASSLIASSYNEQFF	NA	once	TRBV6-5	TRBJ2-1
TGTGCCAGCAGCTTAGGGGCCGGAGCGGGGGGGACAGATACGCAGTATTTT	CASSLGAGAGGTDTQYF	TRBD2	once	TRBV7-2	TRBJ2-3
TGCGCCAGCAGCTTGCGAGGAGCAGATACGCAGTATTTT	CASSLRGADTQYF	NA	NA	TRBV5-1	TRBJ2-3
TGCAGCGTTGCCCAGGGGGCGTACGAGCAGTACTTC	CSVAQGAYEQYF	TRBD1	NA	TRBV29-1	TRBJ2-7
TGTGCCAGCACTACAGGGGGATCGTATGGCTACACCTTC	CASTTGGSYGYTF	TRBD1	NA	TRBV6-5	TRBJ1-2
TGTGCCACCAGCAGAGCGCCGCCCGAGGCTGTAAACGAGCAGTACTTC	CATSRAPPEAVNEQYF	NA	NA	TRBV15	TRBJ2-7
TGTGCCAGCAGCTACGGACAGATTTCAGATACGCAGTATTTT	CASSYGQISDTQYF	NA	few	TRBV11-2	TRBJ2-3
TGTGCCAGCAGGGTCCAGGGGGGTCAGCCCCAGCATTTT	CASRVQGGQPQHF	TRBD1	once	TRBV27	TRBJ1-5
TGTGCTAGCAGCTTATCTAGCGGGTCCACAGATACGCAGTATTTT	CASSLSSGSTDTQYF	TRBD2	NA	TRBV7-7	TRBJ2-3
TGTGCCAGCAGCCCTGCCGACTGGACAGGTCGGGAGACCCAGTACTTC	CASSPADWTGRETQYF	TRBD1	few	TRBV4-2	TRBJ2-5
TGTGCCAGCAGCCAACTGGGACAGTATAATTCACCCCTCCACTTT	CASSQLGQYNSPLHF	TRBD1	NA	TRBV14	TRBJ1-6
TGTGCCAGCAGCCAAGAAGGTGGCGGGTATGGCTACACCTTC	CASSQEGGGYGYTF	NA	few	TRBV14	TRBJ1-2
TGTGCCAGCAGCTTTCGGTTCGGAGCGAACGAGCAGTACTTC	CASSFRFGANEQYF	NA	NA	TRBV5-5	TRBJ2-7
TGTGCCAGCAGCATCCGGACTACCACAGATACGCAGTATTTT	CASSIRTTTDTQYF	NA	NA	TRBV14	TRBJ2-3
TGTGCCAGCAGCCTCGGGGGGGCCGGGACGCAGTTCTTC	CASSLGGAGTQFF	TRBD2	NA	TRBV14	TRBJ2-1
TGTGCCAGTAGTAAACGGGGAGATCCCTCCACCCTCTACGAGCAGTACTTC	CASSKRGDPSTLYEQYF	NA	NA	TRBV19	TRBJ2-7
TGTGCCAGCAGTTATTCCACGGAAAGGAGTGAAAAACTGTTTTTT	CASSYSTERSEKLFF	NA	NA	TRBV6-5	TRBJ1-4
TGTGCCAGCAGTTACTCGAGCGGGGGGGCTGGCAATGAGCAGTTCTTC	CASSYSSGGAGNEQFF	TRBD2	NA	TRBV6-5	TRBJ2-1
TGTGCCAGTAGCCTTGACAGGAACTATGGCTACACCTTC	CASSLDRNYGYTF	NA	NA	TRBV19	TRBJ1-2
TGTGCCAGTAGGAGGGACAGGGGATCAGATACGCAGTATTTT	CASRRDRGSDTQYF	TRBD1	NA	TRBV19	TRBJ2-3
TGCGCCAGCAGAGGGGGACAGAGCAATCAGCCCCAGCATTTT	CASRGGQSNQPQHF	TRBD1	NA	TRBV10-2	TRBJ1-5
TGTGCCAGCCCTTTAGGGACTAGCGGAGATGAGCAGTACTTC	CASPLGTSGDEQYF	TRBD2	NA	TRBV6-5	TRBJ2-7
TGTGCTAGCAGCTTTTTATCTAGCGGGGTAAAAGAGACCCAGTACTTC	CASSFLSSGVKETQYF	TRBD2	NA	TRBV7-7	TRBJ2-5
TGTGCCAGCAGCCTACGGGGGGCCCTAAATGAGCAGTTCTTC	CASSLRGALNEQFF	NA	NA	TRBV7-9	TRBJ2-1
TGTGCCAGCAGTCAGGGAAGTGGGGCAGATACGCAGTATTTT	CASSQGSGADTQYF	NA	NA	TRBV2	TRBJ2-3
TGTGCCAGCAGCCTGGAAGGAGGTATCTACGAGCAGTACTTC	CASSLEGGIYEQYF	NA	NA	TRBV7-2	TRBJ2-7
TGTGCCATCAGGGATGGACAGGGGGTCGGGGAGCTGTTTTTT	CAIRDGQGVGELFF	TRBD1	NA	TRBV10-3	TRBJ2-2